These 20 T cell receptor beta chains originate from one sample sequenced in a study of control samples from healthy donors and cancer patients. Sequencing used immunoSEQ multiplex PCR; TCRdb keeps in-frame clones, though not all of them. The table records 69,000 or so clones, about 95% of them present only once. Material for sequencing was blood. These receptors were taken from a woman in her 30s in good health.

V is TRBV15 and J is TRBJ1-2; D is undetermined. Trimming took 1 base from V and 1 from J, leaving 7 bases between them. This CDR3 contains 14 residues. Germline V gene sequence: CDR1 LNHNV, CDR2 YYDKDF (reference sequence). DNA of the CDR3: TGTGCCACCAGCAGAGCTACAGATAACTATGGCTACACCTTC. Translating gives CATSRATDNYGYTF.

The chain is built from TRBV7-9 and TRBJ1-3, with no clear D. Germline CDR1 and CDR2: SEHNR and FQNEAQ (reference sequence). Trimming removed 5 bases from V and 0 bases from J, with 11 bases in between. CDR3 length: 15 residues. CDR3 region: CASSPGGISGNTIYF. The CDR3 DNA is TGTGCCAGCAGCCCGGGAGGGATCTCTGGAAACACCATATATTTT.

The rearrangement joins TRBV27 to TRBJ2-5; the match to TRBD1 covers 7 bases. Trimming took 5 bases from V and 1 from J; bases not matched to a gene: 10. Per germline, CDR1 MNHEY and CDR2 SMNVEV (reference sequence). CDR3 length: 16 amino acids. CDR3 sequence (DNA): TGTGCCAGCAGTCCAGATCCGGGACAGATCCAAGAGACCCAGTACTTC. It is translated as CASSPDPGQIQETQYF.

This clone is a singleton in its sample. This rearrangement joins TRBV29-1 to TRBJ1-1; no reliable D call. This CDR3 spans 11 amino acids. CDR1 and CDR2 from the germline V gene are SQVTM and ANQGSEA. V dropped 5 bases and J dropped 6 bases, with 10 bases sitting between them. CDR3 region: CSVLRESEAFF. CDR3 DNA: TGCAGCGTTCTCCGGGAGTCTGAAGCTTTCTTT.

This chain connects TRBV7-9 to TRBJ2-3, with 10 bases that match TRBD2. J gave up 1 base and V 5 bases, and 3 bases lay outside the gene matches. Per germline, CDR1 SEHNR and CDR2 FQNEAQ (reference sequence). The CDR3 length is 15 residues. CDR3 in DNA: TGTGCCAGCAGCACTGGACTAGCGGGCACAGATACGCAGTATTTT. Protein product: CASSTGLAGTDTQYF.

This chain uses TRBV7-2 with TRBJ1-6; the D is unclear. CDR3 size: 13 residues. Looked up from germline, CDR1 is SGHTA and CDR2 is FQGNSA. Trimming removed 4 bases from V and 9 bases from J, with 10 bases in between. CDR3 sequence: CASSYRALSPLHF. CDR3 bases: TGTGCCAGCAGCTATCGGGCCCTTTCACCCCTCCACTTT.

Note on this clone: Mismatch with germline at one junction end may stem from a read error. The chain couples TRBV12-3 or TRBV12-4 to TRBJ2-7; no clear D. The CDR3 loop spans 13 amino acids. The CDR3 nucleotides are TGTGCCAGCAGTTTAGCGCTTGGCTACGGGCAGTACTTC. Translated, it gives CASSLALGYGQYF.

The V and J genes are TRBV6-5 and TRBJ1-1, with a tentative D call TRBD1 (6 bases). From germline, CDR1 is MNHEY and CDR2 SVGAGI. This CDR3 has 15 residues. V lost 2 bases and J lost 0, with 10 bases in between. The CDR3 reads CASSYGGTLNTEAFF. In nucleotides, the CDR3 is TGTGCCAGCAGTTACGGTGGGACACTGAACACTGAAGCTTTCTTT.

This clone was recorded a few times. The V call is TRBV5-5, the J call TRBJ1-4; D possibly corresponds to TRBD1 (6 bases). V lost 4 bases, J lost 3 bases, and 16 bases lay in between. CDR1 SGHKS and CDR2 YYEKEE come from the germline V gene (reference sequence). CDR3 length: 16 residues. The CDR3 coding sequence is TGTGCCAGCAGCAGGGGGGACGGGGGATCTAATGAAAAACTGTTTTTT. Encoded protein: CASSRGDGGSNEKLFF. The full variable domain, rest sourced from reference TRBV5-5 and TRBJ1-4, is DAGVTQSPTHLIKTRGQQVTLRCSPISGHKSVSWYQQVLGQGPQFIFQYYEKEERGRGNFPDRFSARQFPNYSSELNVNALLLGDSALYLCASSRGDGGSNEKLFFGSGTQLSVL.

The CDR3 nucleotides are TGTGCCAGCAGCTTAGGGGGATATGCGGGGAGCACAGATACGCAGTATTTT. The encoded protein is CASSLGGYAGSTDTQYF. The rearrangement joins TRBV11-3 to TRBJ2-3; tentative D call: TRBD2 (6 bases). The CDR3 runs to 17 residues. Per the germline V gene, CDR1 is SGHNT and CDR2 is YENEEA. The V and J ends lost 1 base and 0 bases respectively, with 14 bases between them.

This rearrangement joins TRBV7-9 to TRBJ1-5; D not resolved. V was cut by 5 bases and J by 6 bases, with 11 bases left in between. The CDR3 covers 13 residues. CDR1 is SEHNR, CDR2 FQNEAQ, per germline (reference sequence). CDR3 in amino acids: CASSADLRQPQHF. As DNA, the CDR3 is TGTGCCAGCAGCGCGGACCTCCGTCAGCCCCAGCATTTT.

The V call is TRBV6-4, the J call TRBJ1-1, with D unclear. Germline-derived CDR1 and CDR2 are MRHNA and SNTAGT. V was clipped by 4 bases and J by 0 bases, with 9 bases between them. The CDR3 runs 14 residues. CDR3 amino acids: CASSADAMNTEAFF. For the CDR3, the DNA is TGTGCCAGCAGTGCGGACGCCATGAACACTGAAGCTTTCTTT.

In regard to this clone: Other DNA sequences in this specimen translate into the identical CDR3. J is TRBJ1-1 and V is TRBV30; unclear D gene. The CDR3 runs 13 residues. Trimming took 0 bases from V and 4 from J, leaving 9 bases between them. Per germline, CDR1 GTSNPN and CDR2 SVGIG (reference sequence). The CDR3 DNA sequence: TGTGCCTGGAGTGTCCGGGTTGGCACTGAAGCTTTCTTT. Translating gives CAWSVRVGTEAFF.

This chain connects TRBV7-9 to TRBJ1-1, with D hard to call. This CDR3 region has 14 residues. Germline-derived CDR1 and CDR2 are SEHNR and FQNEAQ (reference sequence). Between the trimmed V and J ends, which lost 1 base and 1 base, there was a span of 7 bases. The CDR3 DNA is TGTGCCAGCAGCTTAGGATTAAAGAACACTGAAGCTTTCTTT. Its protein product is CASSLGLKNTEAFF.

The chain is built from TRBV13 and TRBJ2-5; either TRBD1 or TRBD2 may fit D (5 bases each). Germline V lookup: CDR1 PRHDT, CDR2 FYEKMQ (reference sequence). The CDR3 is 14 amino acids. Trimming left V 5 bases short and J 1 base short, with 11 bases between. CDR3 in amino acids: CASSTGTFQETQYF. CDR3 nucleotides: TGTGCCAGCAGCACCGGGACCTTCCAAGAGACCCAGTACTTC.

The genes are TRBV14 and TRBJ1-6, with unresolved D. Germline values: CDR1 SGHDN, CDR2 FVKESK. The CDR3 spans 19 residues. The V gene lost 3 bases and the J gene lost 7 bases, with 25 bases spanning the gap. The CDR3 DNA is TGTGCCAGCAGCCACCCCCGGGGTCTACTAACCTCCCGGAATTCACCCCTCCACTTT. Translation: CASSHPRGLLTSRNSPLHF.

The V call is TRBV7-9, the J call TRBJ1-5; D gene uncertain. Germline V gene lookup returns CDR1 SEHNR and CDR2 FQNEAQ (reference sequence). The CDR3 is made up of 12 amino acids. V lost 8 bases and J lost 1, with 6 bases in between. This chain's CDR3 is CASSESNQPQHF. The CDR3 DNA follows: TGTGCCAGCTCGGAGAGCAATCAGCCCCAGCATTTT.

The chain recombines TRBV3-1 (or the pseudogene TRBV3-2) with TRBJ2-1, with D hard to call. Germline V gene lookup returns CDR1 LGHDT and CDR2 YNNKEL (reference sequence). V shed 6 bases and J shed 5 bases, with 8 bases lying between them. CDR3 size: 12 residues. CDR3 in DNA: TGTGCCAGCAGACGTCAGGACAATGAGCAGTTCTTC. Encoded protein: CASRRQDNEQFF.

The rearrangement uses TRBV28 and TRBJ2-5; D may correspond to TRBD1 or TRBD2 (5 bases each). Deletions cut 4 bases from V and 7 bases from J, with 19 bases between. Looked up from germline, CDR1 is MDHEN and CDR2 is SYDVKM. The CDR3 runs 15 residues. The CDR3 DNA sequence: TGTGCCAGCAGTTCGGCAGGGACCAGCCCGGTGACCCAGTACTTC. It is translated as CASSSAGTSPVTQYF.

The V call is TRBV2, the J call TRBJ1-1; TRBD1 might be the D (5 bases). Trimming shortened V by 2 bases and J by 7 bases, and 11 bases separated the two germline ends. The CDR3 has 13 residues. In germline, CDR1 is SNHLY, CDR2 FYNNEI. The CDR3 DNA reads TGTGCCAGCAGTGAAAGGGGAACAGTTGAAGCTTTCTTT. Residues: CASSERGTVEAFF.